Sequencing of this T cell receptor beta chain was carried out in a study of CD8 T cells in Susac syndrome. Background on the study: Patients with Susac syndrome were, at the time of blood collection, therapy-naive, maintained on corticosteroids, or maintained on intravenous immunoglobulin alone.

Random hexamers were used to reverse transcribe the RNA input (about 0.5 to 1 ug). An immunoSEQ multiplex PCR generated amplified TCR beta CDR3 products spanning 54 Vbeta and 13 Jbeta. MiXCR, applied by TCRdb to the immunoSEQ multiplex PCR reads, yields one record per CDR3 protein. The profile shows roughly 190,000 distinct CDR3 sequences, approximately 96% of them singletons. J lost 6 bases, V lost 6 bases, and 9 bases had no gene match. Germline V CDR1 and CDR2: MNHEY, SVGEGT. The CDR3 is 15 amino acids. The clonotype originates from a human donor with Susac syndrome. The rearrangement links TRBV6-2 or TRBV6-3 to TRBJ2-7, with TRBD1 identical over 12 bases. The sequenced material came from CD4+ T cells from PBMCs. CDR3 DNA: TGTGCCAGCAGCCAACGGGACAGGGGGCGACCCGAGCAGTACTTC. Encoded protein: CASSQRDRGRPEQYF.